The 26 T cell receptor beta chains listed next were all sequenced from one sample in a study of T cell repertoires in cytomegalovirus infection. These TCRs' antigens remain unknown. A single record per CDR3 protein comes from TCRdb applying MiXCR to the reads. The table shows 550,000 to 850,000 distinct CDR3 sequences, with roughly 36% occurring only once. Sequencing was performed on cultured PBMCs, taken from culture after CMV antigen stimulation. The receptors shown here come from a human donor in good health (CMV status not recorded). Some clones in this sample may be carry-over from other donors' samples.

The chain links TRBV7-2 to TRBJ2-1, with TRBD2 matching 8 bases. Unmatched junction bases numbered 6, after V lost 0 bases and J lost 8 bases. Per the germline V gene, CDR1 is SGHTA and CDR2 is FQGNSA. The CDR3 sequence is 15 residues long. CDR3 amino acids: CASSLASGSVDEQFF. The CDR3 DNA sequence: TGTGCCAGCAGCTTAGCGAGCGGGAGTGTTGATGAGCAGTTCTTC.

The chain couples TRBV28 to TRBJ2-1; 13 nucleotides line up with TRBD2. This CDR3 is 18 amino acids long. The germline V gene encodes CDR1 MDHEN and CDR2 SYDVKM. The ends lost 8 bases at V and 0 bases at J; junction bases unmatched: 10. CDR3 nucleotide sequence: TGTGCCAGCTATCCGGGACTAGCGGGGCGCAGCTCCTACAATGAGCAGTTCTTC. As protein: CASYPGLAGRSSYNEQFF.

V and J are TRBV7-9 and TRBJ2-3; D possibly corresponds to TRBD1 (7 bases). Per the germline V gene, CDR1 is SEHNR and CDR2 is FQNEAQ (reference sequence). Trimming left V 0 bases short and J 0 bases short, with 10 bases between. The CDR3 sequence is 16 residues long. CDR3 amino acids: CASSLARGDSTDTQYF. CDR3 nucleotides: TGTGCCAGCAGCTTAGCCAGGGGGGATAGCACAGATACGCAGTATTTT.

This clonotype was counted a single time. The gene calls are TRBV15 and TRBJ2-7; 7 nucleotides match TRBD2. The CDR3 runs 15 residues. The germline gives CDR1 LNHNV, CDR2 YYDKDF (reference sequence). J lost 3 bases, V lost 5 bases, and 10 bases had no gene match. The CDR3 DNA is TGTGCCACCAGCTCCCTTAGGACTAGGAACTACGAGCAGTACTTC. Its protein product is CATSSLRTRNYEQYF.

J is TRBJ2-7 and V is TRBV6-5; weak D call: TRBD1 (6 bases). V lost 7 bases and J lost 2, with 12 bases in between. The CDR3 has 13 residues. The V gene's germline CDR1 is MNHEY and CDR2 SVGAGI. CDR3 amino acids: CASTNRATYEQYF. The CDR3 DNA reads TGTGCCAGCACCAACAGGGCCACCTACGAGCAGTACTTC.

This clonotype was seen more than once but under ten times. This rearrangement joins TRBV7-2 to TRBJ1-4, with D unresolved. The V and J ends lost 2 bases and 2 bases respectively, with 9 bases between them. In germline, CDR1 is SGHTA, CDR2 FQGNSA. The CDR3 is 15 residues long. CDR3 in DNA: TGTGCCAGCAGCTTATGGGCCGGGACTAATGAAAAACTGTTTTTT. Its translation is CASSLWAGTNEKLFF.

This chain uses TRBV7-9 with TRBJ1-2; D may be TRBD1 (5 bases). The V gene lost 1 base and the J gene lost 6 bases, with 15 bases spanning the gap. The length of the CDR3 is 15 residues. Germline loops: CDR1 SEHNR, CDR2 FQNEAQ (reference sequence). The chain's CDR3 is CASSLVLPGRDGYTF. For the CDR3, the DNA is TGTGCCAGCAGCTTAGTGTTGCCGGGGCGAGATGGCTACACCTTC.

V and J are TRBV6-6 and TRBJ1-5; 9 bases agree with TRBD1. The V and J ends lost 5 bases and 5 bases, in that order; junction bases with no gene match: 10. The CDR3 covers 16 residues. Germline loops: CDR1 MNHNY, CDR2 SVGAGI (reference sequence). The CDR3 sequence: CASSPSGTGFHQPQHF. The CDR3 bases are TGTGCCAGCAGTCCCTCCGGGACAGGGTTTCATCAGCCCCAGCATTTT.

This sequence joins TRBV29-1 and TRBJ2-5; D might be TRBD2 (5 bases). Looked up from germline, CDR1 is SQVTM and CDR2 is ANQGSEA. The CDR3 extends over 12 amino acids. Trimming pared 4 bases from V and 3 bases from J, leaving 9 bases between. The CDR3 nucleotides read TGCAGCGTTGCTTCCGGGGAAGAGACCCAGTACTTC. The encoded protein is CSVASGEETQYF. The full variable domain, completed using reference TRBV29-1 and TRBJ2-5, is SAVISQKPSRDICQRGTSLTIQCQVDSQVTMMFWYRQQPGQSLTLIATANQGSEATYESGFVIDKFPISRPNLTFSTLTVSNMSPEDSSIYLCSVASGEETQYFGPGTRLLVL.

This clonotype was found a few times. The J gene is TRBJ2-5, the V gene TRBV7-9; 10 positions match TRBD2. Germline V gene lookup returns CDR1 SEHNR and CDR2 FQNEAQ (reference sequence). The CDR3 has 14 residues. Trimming took 5 bases from V and 1 from J; bases not matched to a gene: 1. CDR3 protein: CASSTSGAQETQYF. CDR3 coding DNA: TGTGCCAGCAGCACTAGCGGGGCCCAAGAGACCCAGTACTTC.

V and J are TRBV6-1 and TRBJ1-1, with D tentatively TRBD1 (6 bases). Germline values: CDR1 MNHNS, CDR2 SASEGT. The CDR3 extends over 18 amino acids. V lost 8 bases, J lost 3 bases, and 28 bases lay in between. CDR3 bases: TGTGCCAGCGACCACCCCTACCTAACAGGGTATAAGGACACTGAAGCTTTCTTT. The encoded protein is CASDHPYLTGYKDTEAFF.

This clonotype appeared a few times. The V and J genes are TRBV11-2 and TRBJ2-5; 7 bases match TRBD2. V gave up 5 bases and J gave up 2 bases; unmatched junction bases: 11. The germline V gene has CDR1 SGHAT and CDR2 FQNNGV. The CDR3 covers 16 residues. The CDR3 DNA sequence: TGTGCCAGCAGCCGCTTGCGCGGGAGAGGTCAAGAGACCCAGTACTTC. Translating gives CASSRLRGRGQETQYF.

The sample holds a few counts of this clonotype. The genes are TRBV7-2 and TRBJ2-5; 8 positions match TRBD2. Trimming removed 5 bases from V and 5 bases from J; junction bases left unmatched: 7. Looked up from germline, CDR1 is SGHTA and CDR2 is FQGNSA. This CDR3 contains 14 residues. The CDR3 region has the DNA TGTGCCAGCAGCCTCCGGGGGGGCGACGAGACCCAGTACTTC. Translating gives CASSLRGGDETQYF. The full variable domain, with the rest looked up from reference TRBV7-2 and TRBJ2-5, is GAGVSQSPSNKVTEKGKDVELRCDPISGHTALYWYRQSLGQGLEFLIYFQGNSAPDKSGLPSDRFSAERTGGSVSTLTIQRTQQEDSAVYLCASSLRGGDETQYFGPGTRLLVL.

The rearrangement joins TRBV12-3 or TRBV12-4 to TRBJ2-2; D tentatively reads TRBD1 or TRBD2 (6 bases each). The length of the CDR3 is 15 residues. The V and J ends lost 6 bases and 4 bases respectively, with 15 bases between them. The CDR3: CASRTGIGSTGELFF. Here the CDR3 DNA reads TGTGCCAGCAGGACAGGAATCGGGAGCACCGGGGAGCTGTTTTTT.

The J gene is TRBJ1-1, the V gene TRBV19; tentatively, D is TRBD1 (6 bases). Germline CDR1 and CDR2: LNHDA and SQIVND (reference sequence). Trimming cost V 10 bases and J 4 bases, with 10 bases left between them. The CDR3 has 11 residues. The CDR3 DNA sequence: TGTGCCACCGGACAGACCACTGAAGCTTTCTTT. Translating gives CATGQTTEAFF.

The chain joins TRBV7-9 to TRBJ1-5, with TRBD1 as a possible D gene (5 bases). The CDR3 sequence is 16 residues long. V lost 1 base and J 0 bases, leaving 10 bases between the germline ends. Germline-derived CDR1 and CDR2 are SEHNR and FQNEAQ (reference sequence). The CDR3 loop reads CASSLDQGTSNQPQHF. The CDR3 DNA follows: TGTGCCAGCAGCTTAGATCAGGGAACTAGCAATCAGCCCCAGCATTTT.

Only a few counts were recorded for this clonotype. V is TRBV6-5 and J is TRBJ2-5, with TRBD2 matching 10 bases. Germline V gene lookup returns CDR1 MNHEY and CDR2 SVGAGI. The CDR3 runs 15 residues. The trim removed 7 bases at V and 3 bases at J, leaving 8 bases unmatched. The CDR3 sequence is CASTSGLAAKETQYF. CDR3 sequence (DNA): TGTGCCAGCACCTCCGGACTAGCGGCGAAAGAGACCCAGTACTTC.

In nucleotides, the CDR3 is TGTGCCAGCAGCCCTACAGGGTATGGGTCCTACGAGCAGTACTTC. This sequence encodes CASSPTGYGSYEQYF. J is TRBJ2-7 and V is TRBV7-9, with a weak D call TRBD1 (6 bases). The germline gives CDR1 SEHNR, CDR2 FQNEAQ (reference sequence). This CDR3 region has 15 residues. Deletions cut 5 bases from V and 1 base from J, with 15 bases between.

The chain combines TRBV10-3 with TRBJ1-1; a possible D gene is TRBD1 (5 bases). Trimming took off 6 bases at V and 1 base at J, with 9 bases between the two ends. This CDR3 contains 13 residues. Germline CDR1 reads ENHRY; CDR2 reads SYGVKD. In DNA, the CDR3 is TGTGCCATCAGGGGGCTGGCGAACACTGAAGCTTTCTTT. Translated, it gives CAIRGLANTEAFF.

This clonotype was counted ten times or more. The J gene is TRBJ2-7, the V gene TRBV7-2, with D unclear. V lost 3 bases and J lost 5, with 11 bases in between. The length of the CDR3 is 13 residues. CDR1 and CDR2 from the germline V gene are SGHTA and FQGNSA. The CDR3 region is CASSFSTADEQYF. CDR3 nucleotide sequence: TGTGCCAGCAGCTTTAGTACAGCCGACGAGCAGTACTTC.

This clonotype was found a few times. The genes are TRBV6-5 and TRBJ2-2; D unresolved. CDR3 length: 17 residues. Trimming pared 6 bases from V and 2 bases from J, leaving 19 bases between. From germline, CDR1 is MNHEY and CDR2 SVGAGI. Here the CDR3 reads CASRALGFTVNTGELFF. CDR3 sequence (DNA): TGTGCCAGCAGGGCATTAGGGTTTACCGTTAACACCGGGGAGCTGTTTTTT.

The count of this clonotype is one. This sequence joins TRBV6-2 or TRBV6-3 and TRBJ1-1; the match to TRBD1 covers 7 bases. Unmatched junction bases numbered 14, after V lost 0 bases and J lost 4 bases. There are 18 residues in the CDR3. Germline CDR1 MNHEY, CDR2 SVGEGT. The CDR3 reads CASSYSEGARVEGTEAFF. In DNA form, the CDR3 reads TGTGCCAGCAGTTACTCCGAGGGGGCGAGGGTTGAAGGCACTGAAGCTTTCTTT.

This clonotype was counted at least ten times. The rearrangement uses TRBV7-2 and TRBJ2-5; no firm D call. Germline V gene sequence: CDR1 SGHTA, CDR2 FQGNSA. V was trimmed by 4 bases and J by 5 bases, leaving 11 bases between them. The CDR3 sequence is 13 residues long. CDR3 bases: TGTGCCAGCAGCTCCGTAGGCCGGGAGACCCAGTACTTC. Residues: CASSSVGRETQYF. Combining the CDR3 with reference TRBV7-2 and TRBJ2-5 gives the whole variable domain GAGVSQSPSNKVTEKGKDVELRCDPISGHTALYWYRQSLGQGLEFLIYFQGNSAPDKSGLPSDRFSAERTGGSVSTLTIQRTQQEDSAVYLCASSSVGRETQYFGPGTRLLVL.

The chain is built from TRBV7-2 and TRBJ2-3; 8 nucleotides agree with TRBD2. The CDR3 runs 17 residues. V was clipped by 1 base and J by 5 bases; unmatched bases: 11. The germline CDR1 and CDR2 sequences are SGHTA and FQGNSA. The CDR3 DNA is TGTGCCAGCAGCTTAGTTGGTAGCGGGGCGTTGATAGATACGCAGTATTTT. This encodes CASSLVGSGALIDTQYF.

Only a few counts were recorded for this clonotype. The rearrangement joins TRBV30 to TRBJ2-3; D unresolved. The CDR3 length is 13 residues. V shed 0 bases and J shed 7 bases, with 11 bases lying between them. The germline CDR1 and CDR2 sequences are GTSNPN and SVGIG (reference sequence). CDR3 protein: CAWSVRLGNTQYF. The CDR3 DNA follows: TGTGCCTGGAGTGTACGCCTGGGCAATACGCAGTATTTT.

This clonotype was recorded at least ten times. The rearrangement joins TRBV7-2 to TRBJ1-6; no definite D call. V was pared by 6 bases and J by 6 bases, with 12 bases between. Germline-derived CDR1 and CDR2 are SGHTA and FQGNSA. CDR3 length: 14 residues. DNA for the CDR3: TGTGCCAGCAGTCTGGAGGGTTCTAATTCACCCCTCCACTTT. This gives the protein CASSLEGSNSPLHF.